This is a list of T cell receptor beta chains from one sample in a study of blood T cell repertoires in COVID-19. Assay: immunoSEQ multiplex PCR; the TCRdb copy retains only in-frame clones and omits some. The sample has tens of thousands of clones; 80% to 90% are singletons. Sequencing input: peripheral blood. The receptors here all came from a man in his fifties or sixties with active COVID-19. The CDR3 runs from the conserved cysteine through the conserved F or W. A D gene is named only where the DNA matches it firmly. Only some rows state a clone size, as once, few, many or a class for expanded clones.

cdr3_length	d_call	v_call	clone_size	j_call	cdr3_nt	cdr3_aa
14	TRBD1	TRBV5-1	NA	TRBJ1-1	TGCGCCAGCAGCTCGGAGTCAGGGGGCACTGAAGCTTTCTTT	CASSSESGGTEAFF
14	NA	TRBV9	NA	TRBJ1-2	TGTGCCAGCAGGGGCCCGGCAGACCCCTATGGCTACACCTTC	CASRGPADPYGYTF
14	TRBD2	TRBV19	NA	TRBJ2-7	TGTGCCAGTAGTGAACTAGCGGGATACTACGAGCAGTACTTC	CASSELAGYYEQYF
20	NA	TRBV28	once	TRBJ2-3	TGTGCCAGCAGTCCCCGGCGGGGAACGTACACCGGGGAAAGAACAGATACGCAGTATTTT	CASSPRRGTYTGERTDTQYF
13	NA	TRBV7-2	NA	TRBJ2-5	TGTGCCAGCAGCACGCGGACACAAGAGACCCAGTACTTC	CASSTRTQETQYF
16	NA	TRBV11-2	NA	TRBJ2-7	TGTGCCAGCAGCTTAGTTAGGGCAGGGGGGTCTGGAGAGCAGTACTTC	CASSLVRAGGSGEQYF
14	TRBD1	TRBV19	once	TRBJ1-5	TGTGCCAGTAGTACCGTGGACAGGTACCAGCCCCAGCATTTT	CASSTVDRYQPQHF
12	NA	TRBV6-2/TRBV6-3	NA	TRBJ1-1	TGTGCCAGCAGTTACCCCCCAAGGGGAGCTTTCTTT	CASSYPPRGAFF
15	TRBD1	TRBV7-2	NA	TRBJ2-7	TGTGCCAGCAGCTTAGGACAGGGGGCGTCGAACGAGCAGTACTTC	CASSLGQGASNEQYF
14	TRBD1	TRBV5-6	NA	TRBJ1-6	TGTGCCAGCAGTGACAGGGGATCCGGTTCACCCCTCCACTTT	CASSDRGSGSPLHF
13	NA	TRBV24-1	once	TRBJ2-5	TGTGCCACCAGTGACCCTCCTAGGGAGACCCAGTACTTC	CATSDPPRETQYF
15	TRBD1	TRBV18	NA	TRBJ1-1	TGTGCCAGCTCACCTAACAGGGGGCTCAAGACTGAAGCTTTCTTT	CASSPNRGLKTEAFF
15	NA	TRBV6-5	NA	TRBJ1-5	TGTGCCAGCAGAATTACATTGGGAGACAATCAGCCCCAGCATTTT	CASRITLGDNQPQHF
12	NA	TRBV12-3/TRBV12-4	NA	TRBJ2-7	TGTGCCAGCAGTTCCGACAGCTACGAGCAGTACTTC	CASSSDSYEQYF
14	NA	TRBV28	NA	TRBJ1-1	TGTGCCAGCTCAAGCGACGGCCTGAACACTGAAGCTTTCTTT	CASSSDGLNTEAFF
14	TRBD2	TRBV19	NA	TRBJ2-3	TGTGCCAGTAAGAGGACTAGCGTCACAGATACGCAGTATTTT	CASKRTSVTDTQYF
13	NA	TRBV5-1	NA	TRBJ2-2	TGCGCCAGCAGCTTCCAGGGGCCCGGGGAGCTGTTTTTT	CASSFQGPGELFF
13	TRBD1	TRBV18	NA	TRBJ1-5	TGTGCCAGCTCCCAGGGGGCAGGTCAGCCCCAGCATTTT	CASSQGAGQPQHF
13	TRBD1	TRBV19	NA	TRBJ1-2	TGTGCCAGTAGTATACAGGGGGCGGGTGGCTACACCTTC	CASSIQGAGGYTF
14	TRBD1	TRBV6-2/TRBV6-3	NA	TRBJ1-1	TGTGCCAGCAGTCAACAGGGGGCTTACACTGAAGCTTTCTTT	CASSQQGAYTEAFF
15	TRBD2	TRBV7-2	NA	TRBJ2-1	TGTGCCAGCAGCTTAGTTCGCGGGGGGGTGGATGAGCAGTTCTTC	CASSLVRGGVDEQFF
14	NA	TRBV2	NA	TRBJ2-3	TGTGCCAGCAGTGAAGCCCTAGATACAGATACGCAGTATTTT	CASSEALDTDTQYF
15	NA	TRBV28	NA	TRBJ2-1	TGTGCCAGCAGTTTATCCGGTAGCTCCTACAATGAGCAGTTCTTC	CASSLSGSSYNEQFF
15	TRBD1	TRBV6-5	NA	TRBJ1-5	TGTGCCAGCAGCAATCCGGGACAGCGAAATCAGCCCCAGCATTTT	CASSNPGQRNQPQHF
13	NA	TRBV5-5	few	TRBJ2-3	TGTGCCAGCAGCTTGGACCGGGGGGATACGCAGTATTTT	CASSLDRGDTQYF
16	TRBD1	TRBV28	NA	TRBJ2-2	TGTGCCAGCAGCCCCTTGACAGGGTGGAACACCGGGGAGCTGTTTTTT	CASSPLTGWNTGELFF
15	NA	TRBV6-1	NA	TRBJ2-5	TGTGCCAGCAGTGACGCGGGGCGGACAAGGGAGACCCAGTACTTC	CASSDAGRTRETQYF
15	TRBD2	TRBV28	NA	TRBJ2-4	TGTGCCAGCAGTTTAGCAGCGGGGGGACGAAACATTCAGTACTTC	CASSLAAGGRNIQYF